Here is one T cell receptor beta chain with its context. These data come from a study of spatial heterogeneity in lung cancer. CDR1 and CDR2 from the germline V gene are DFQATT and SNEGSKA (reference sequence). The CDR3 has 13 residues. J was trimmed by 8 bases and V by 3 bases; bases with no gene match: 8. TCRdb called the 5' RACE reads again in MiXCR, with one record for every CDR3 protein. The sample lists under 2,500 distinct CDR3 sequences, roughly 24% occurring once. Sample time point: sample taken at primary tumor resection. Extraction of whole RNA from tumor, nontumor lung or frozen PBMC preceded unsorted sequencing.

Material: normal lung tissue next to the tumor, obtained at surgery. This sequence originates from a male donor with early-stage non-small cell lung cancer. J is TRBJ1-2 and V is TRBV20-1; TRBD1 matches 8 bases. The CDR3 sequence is CSASVTGGGGYTF. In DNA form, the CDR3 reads TGCAGTGCTAGTGTAACAGGGGGAGGAGGCTACACCTTC.